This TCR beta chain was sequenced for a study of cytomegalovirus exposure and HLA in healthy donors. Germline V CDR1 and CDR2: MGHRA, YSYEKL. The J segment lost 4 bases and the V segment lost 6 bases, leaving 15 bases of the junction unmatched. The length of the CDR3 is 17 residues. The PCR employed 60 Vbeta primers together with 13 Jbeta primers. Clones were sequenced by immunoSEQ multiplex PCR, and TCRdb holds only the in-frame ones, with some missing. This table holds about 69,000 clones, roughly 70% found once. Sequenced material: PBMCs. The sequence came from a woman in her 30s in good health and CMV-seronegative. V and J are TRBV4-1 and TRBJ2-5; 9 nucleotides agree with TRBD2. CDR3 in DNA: TGCGCCAGCAGTCGGGGGGAGTCTAGCGGGATGGGAGAGACCCAGTACTTC. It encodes CASSRGESSGMGETQYF.